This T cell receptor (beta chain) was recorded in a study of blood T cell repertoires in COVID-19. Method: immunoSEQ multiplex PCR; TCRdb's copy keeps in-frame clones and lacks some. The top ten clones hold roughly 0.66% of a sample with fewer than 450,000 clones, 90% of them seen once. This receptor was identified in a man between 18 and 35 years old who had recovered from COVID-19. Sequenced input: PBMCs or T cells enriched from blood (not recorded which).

The CDR3 sequence: CASSLDGFSGNTIYF. The CDR3 DNA sequence: TGTGCCAGCAGCTTGGACGGGTTCTCTGGAAACACCATATATTTT. This rearrangement joins TRBV5-5 to TRBJ1-3; D ambiguous. CDR1 is SGHKS and CDR2 is YYEKEE in the germline V gene (reference sequence). CDR3 length equals 15 residues. V was trimmed by 0 bases and J by 0 bases, leaving 7 bases between them.